This TCR beta chain was recorded in a study of shared clonotypes between healthy human individuals. Study details: The people who gave samples were two women and a few men aged 18 to 49.

The CDR3 is 12 residues long. Germline CDR1 MDHEN, CDR2 SYDVKM. V lost 5 bases and J 2 bases, leaving 6 bases between the germline ends. Remarks on this clone: The same CDR3 is also encoded by other DNA sequences in this sample.

PCR replicates from unsorted PBMC used about 300 ng DNA, and this amount was tens of thousands of T cell genomes. Authors' data handling: Junction-only immunoSEQ sequences carried no quality scores, so filtering differed. Method: immunoSEQ multiplex PCR; TCRdb's copy keeps in-frame clones and lacks some. The DNA was the basis for D and trimming; V, J and clone size are from that table. The table includes about 480,000 clones, 60% to 85% detected once. The sample consisted of PBMCs. The clonotype was recovered from a woman between 35 and 50 years old in good health. Some clones in this sample may be carry-over from other donors' samples. The J gene is TRBJ2-5, the V gene TRBV28; a possible D gene is TRBD2 (5 bases). The CDR3 coding sequence is TGTGCCAGCAGTAGCGGACAAGAGACCCAGTACTTC. Translated: CASSSGQETQYF.